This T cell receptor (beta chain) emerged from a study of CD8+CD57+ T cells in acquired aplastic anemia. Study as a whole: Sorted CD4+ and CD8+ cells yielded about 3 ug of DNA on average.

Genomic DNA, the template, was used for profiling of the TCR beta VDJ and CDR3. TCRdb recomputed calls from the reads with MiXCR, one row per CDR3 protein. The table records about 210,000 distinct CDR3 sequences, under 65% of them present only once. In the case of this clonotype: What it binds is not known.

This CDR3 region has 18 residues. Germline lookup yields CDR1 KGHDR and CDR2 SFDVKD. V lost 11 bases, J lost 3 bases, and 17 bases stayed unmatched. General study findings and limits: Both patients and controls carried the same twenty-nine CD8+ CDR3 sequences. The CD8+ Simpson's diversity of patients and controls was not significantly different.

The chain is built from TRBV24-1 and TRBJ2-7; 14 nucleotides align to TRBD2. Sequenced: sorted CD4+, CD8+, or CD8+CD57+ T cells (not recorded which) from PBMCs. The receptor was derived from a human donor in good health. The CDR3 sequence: CASLTPGLAGESNYEQYF. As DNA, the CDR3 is TGTGCCAGCCTCACCCCGGGACTAGCGGGAGAATCTAACTACGAGCAGTACTTC.